This entry is about one T cell receptor beta chain. Its antigen remains unidentified. No qualities accompany the bases; no much larger clone lies one base away. Cut back by 5 bases and 2 bases, the V and J ends lie 12 bases apart. The CDR3 numbers 14 residues from cysteine through phenylalanine. CDR3 DNA is the only sequence kept; it has 42 bases, read in frame from the first base. As encoded in the germline V gene (reference sequence), CDR1 is SEHNR while CDR2 is FQNEAQ. The sample belongs to a study of T cell repertoires in cytomegalovirus infection (dated by TCRdb to the late 2010s). Study-wide context: Donor HLA type was relevant to the analysis, because carriage of CMV infection together with the matching HLA type was indicated by public TCR beta signatures. Broader findings and caveats from the paper: The ex vivo response was dominated by HLA-C-restricted CMV-specific TCR beta clonotypes, and the single most frequent clonotype in two of eight donors was supplied by these HLA-C-restricted clonotypes. Cumulative frequency of public TCR beta family members discriminated carriers of CMV infection plus the relevant HLA type in this cohort and an independent approximately 370-donor cohort.

The data were produced on an Illumina HiSeq 1500. In TCRdb, the public reads were trimmed at Q25 with fastp and aligned with MiXCR, with productive beta chains retained. Each record represents a unique CDR3 protein, reported with the most common genes and DNA among its rows. In all, the sample holds 90,000 to 120,000 distinct CDR3 sequences, and about 22% of those were seen once. The ten largest clones take up about 39% of the sample. Sequences were obtained from CD8+ T cells from PBMCs. In this chain, TRBV7-9 is recombined with TRBJ1-1; the D segment cannot be called with confidence. The clonotype was recovered from a human donor in good health (CMV status not recorded). Some clones in this sample may be carry-over from other donors' samples. The sequenced DNA: TGTGCCAGCAGCCCCCCGTGGATTAACACTGAAGCTTTCTTT. Translated, it gives CASSPPWINTEAFF.